Listed below are T cell receptor beta chains from one sample, sequenced in a study of blood T cell repertoires in COVID-19. TCRdb keeps only in-frame clones here, not all; method: immunoSEQ multiplex PCR. The data show approximately 160,000 clones, with 70% to 90% seen just once and under 4.5% held by the top ten. The sequencing sample was made of PBMCs or T cells enriched from blood (not recorded which). The receptors come from a woman aged 50 to 60 who had recovered from COVID-19. The CDR3 runs from the conserved cysteine through the conserved F or W. The D gene is left open where the match is weak. The listing skips clone size in some rows; elsewhere it reads once, few, many or a size class.

j_call: TRBJ1-1
clone_size: .
d_call: .
v_call: TRBV3-1/TRBV3-2
cdr3_aa: CASSRNPGHEAFF
cdr3_nt: TGTGCCAGCAGCCGTAACCCAGGGCATGAAGCTTTCTTT

j_call: TRBJ2-1
clone_size: .
d_call: TRBD2
v_call: TRBV3-1/TRBV3-2
cdr3_aa: CASSQDRASGNNEQFF
cdr3_nt: TGTGCCAGCAGCCAAGATAGGGCTAGCGGGAACAATGAGCAGTTCTTC

j_call: TRBJ2-5
clone_size: .
d_call: TRBD2
v_call: TRBV27
cdr3_aa: CASWGGNSPVQETQYF
cdr3_nt: TGTGCCAGCTGGGGGGGAAATTCACCCGTTCAAGAGACCCAGTACTTC

j_call: TRBJ1-6
clone_size: .
d_call: TRBD1
v_call: TRBV2
cdr3_aa: CASSDGQGGYSPLHF
cdr3_nt: TGTGCCAGCAGTGATGGACAGGGCGGTTATTCACCCCTCCACTTT

j_call: TRBJ1-1
clone_size: .
d_call: TRBD1
v_call: TRBV19
cdr3_aa: CASSPQGKGYTEAFF
cdr3_nt: TGTGCCAGTAGCCCACAGGGGAAAGGGTACACTGAAGCTTTCTTT

j_call: TRBJ1-1
clone_size: .
d_call: .
v_call: TRBV4-2
cdr3_aa: CASSQARAAEAFF
cdr3_nt: TGTGCCAGCAGCCAGGCACGAGCGGCTGAAGCTTTCTTT

j_call: TRBJ1-2
clone_size: few
d_call: .
v_call: TRBV23-1
cdr3_aa: CASIGSQGFYGYTF
cdr3_nt: TGCGCCAGCATAGGGTCTCAGGGATTCTATGGCTACACCTTC

j_call: TRBJ2-3
clone_size: .
d_call: TRBD1
v_call: TRBV29-1
cdr3_aa: CSVQLTGLTPDTQYF
cdr3_nt: TGCAGCGTACAACTGACAGGGTTAACCCCAGATACGCAGTATTTT

j_call: TRBJ1-6
clone_size: .
d_call: .
v_call: TRBV12-3/TRBV12-4
cdr3_aa: CATSRKNSPLHF
cdr3_nt: TGTGCTACATCGAGGAAAAATTCACCCCTCCACTTT

j_call: TRBJ2-1
clone_size: .
d_call: TRBD2
v_call: TRBV7-2
cdr3_aa: CASSGSGSAYNEQFF
cdr3_nt: TGTGCCAGCAGTGGTAGCGGGAGCGCCTACAATGAGCAGTTCTTC

j_call: TRBJ1-2
clone_size: .
d_call: TRBD1
v_call: TRBV19
cdr3_aa: CASSRAQGQALTYGYTF
cdr3_nt: TGTGCCAGTAGTAGGGCTCAGGGACAGGCTCTTACATATGGCTACACCTTC

j_call: TRBJ2-2
clone_size: .
d_call: .
v_call: TRBV5-1
cdr3_aa: CASSLAGPQTGELFF
cdr3_nt: TGCGCCAGCAGCTTGGCAGGGCCTCAGACCGGGGAGCTGTTTTTT

j_call: TRBJ1-4
clone_size: .
d_call: .
v_call: TRBV27
cdr3_aa: CASRGISQVLFF
cdr3_nt: TGTGCCAGCAGGGGTATTAGTCAGGTACTGTTTTTT

j_call: TRBJ1-1
clone_size: .
d_call: .
v_call: TRBV27
cdr3_aa: CASSGGLYTEAFF
cdr3_nt: TGTGCCAGCTCTGGGGGCCTCTACACTGAAGCTTTCTTT

j_call: TRBJ1-5
clone_size: .
d_call: .
v_call: TRBV18
cdr3_aa: CASSPPLNQPQHF
cdr3_nt: TGTGCCAGCTCACCTCCTTTGAATCAGCCCCAGCATTTT

j_call: TRBJ1-5
clone_size: .
d_call: .
v_call: TRBV19
cdr3_aa: CASRESDRHQPQHF
cdr3_nt: TGTGCCAGTAGGGAGTCCGACAGGCATCAGCCCCAGCATTTT

j_call: TRBJ2-3
clone_size: .
d_call: .
v_call: TRBV29-1
cdr3_aa: CSLSEAEMRDTQYF
cdr3_nt: TGCAGCCTCTCGGAGGCTGAAATGCGAGATACGCAGTATTTT

j_call: TRBJ1-2
clone_size: .
d_call: TRBD1
v_call: TRBV27
cdr3_aa: CASSLRTGGGYTF
cdr3_nt: TGTGCCAGCAGCTTAAGAACAGGGGGCGGCTACACCTTC

j_call: TRBJ1-6
clone_size: .
d_call: TRBD1
v_call: TRBV27
cdr3_aa: CASSFRGHNSPLHF
cdr3_nt: TGTGCCAGCAGTTTTAGGGGGCATAATTCACCCCTCCACTTT

j_call: TRBJ2-2
clone_size: .
d_call: TRBD1
v_call: TRBV13
cdr3_aa: CASSRWTGGAAGELFF
cdr3_nt: TGTGCCAGCAGCAGATGGACAGGGGGCGCCGCCGGGGAGCTGTTTTTT

j_call: TRBJ1-2
clone_size: .
d_call: .
v_call: TRBV6-5
cdr3_aa: CASTRGASQPDGYTF
cdr3_nt: TGTGCCAGCACTCGAGGAGCGAGCCAACCAGACGGCTACACCTTC